These T cell receptor beta chains were read from a single sample in a study of cytomegalovirus exposure and HLA in healthy donors. This table comes from immunoSEQ multiplex PCR, and its TCRdb copy is limited to in-frame clones, with some not included. This sample has 170,000 or so clones, with around three quarters found just once. Material: PBMCs. The receptors come from a woman in her forties or fifties in good health and CMV-seropositive. The CDR3 runs from the conserved cysteine through the conserved F or W. D genes are given only for firm matches. Size values are once, few and many counts, or a class for expanded clones, and some rows have none.

J | V | size | D | CDR3 | DNA
TRBJ2-2 | TRBV19 | . | . | CATRRRERTGELFF | TGTGCCACCCGGCGGCGGGAAAGAACCGGGGAGCTGTTTTTT
TRBJ2-7 | TRBV27 | . | TRBD1 | CASSLSRDSPHEQYF | TGTGCCAGCAGTTTGTCCCGGGACAGCCCCCACGAGCAGTACTTC
TRBJ1-5 | TRBV11-2 | . | . | CATSPRTSYSNQPQHF | TGTGCCACCTCCCCCAGGACATCTTATAGCAATCAGCCCCAGCATTTT
TRBJ2-1 | TRBV7-2 | . | TRBD1 | CASSSTAGTGKQFF | TGTGCCAGCAGCTCGACCGCCGGGACAGGGAAACAGTTCTTC
TRBJ2-7 | TRBV7-7 | . | . | CASSFFSPRASGYEQYF | TGTGCTAGCAGCTTCTTTTCGCCACGTGCGTCGGGCTACGAGCAGTACTTC
TRBJ1-2 | TRBV9 | . | . | CASSVEDSLYGYTF | TGTGCCAGCAGCGTAGAGGACAGTCTCTATGGCTACACCTTC
TRBJ2-5 | TRBV5-5 | . | . | CASSLLGETQYF | TGTGCCAGCAGCTTGCTAGGAGAGACCCAGTACTTC
TRBJ2-2 | TRBV5-1 | . | . | CASSLGTYSLTGELFF | TGCGCCAGCAGCCTAGGGACTTATTCACTCACCGGGGAGCTGTTTTTT
TRBJ2-5 | TRBV28 | . | . | CASNNDRQETQYF | TGTGCCAGCAACAACGACAGACAAGAGACCCAGTACTTC
TRBJ1-6 | TRBV27 | . | . | CASSLGQNYSPLHF | TGTGCCAGCAGTTTGGGCCAAAACTATTCACCCCTCCACTTT
TRBJ1-2 | TRBV9 | . | . | CASSPHRQALNYGYTF | TGTGCCAGCAGCCCACATCGACAGGCCTTAAACTATGGCTACACCTTC
TRBJ1-3 | TRBV6-1 | . | . | CAIEPGKGNTIYF | TGTGCCATCGAACCAGGGAAAGGAAACACCATATATTTT
TRBJ2-2 | TRBV25-1 | . | . | CASSESSRFNTGELFF | TGTGCCAGCAGTGAATCATCACGGTTTAACACCGGGGAGCTGTTTTTT
TRBJ2-3 | TRBV5-1 | . | . | CASSFDISTDTQYF | TGCGCCAGCAGCTTCGACATAAGCACAGATACGCAGTATTTT
TRBJ1-5 | TRBV19 | . | TRBD1 | CASSIDQGEGGSGNQPQHF | TGTGCCAGTAGTATAGATCAAGGAGAAGGGGGCTCGGGCAATCAGCCCCAGCATTTT
TRBJ1-5 | TRBV19 | . | TRBD1 | CASSSGQGGDQPQHF | TGTGCCAGTAGTTCAGGACAGGGTGGCGATCAGCCCCAGCATTTT
TRBJ2-1 | TRBV6-6 | few | . | CASSHPPGSNEQFF | TGTGCCAGCAGCCACCCTCCGGGGTCTAATGAGCAGTTCTTC
TRBJ2-1 | TRBV7-2 | . | TRBD2 | CASSLEGLAGNEQFF | TGTGCCAGCAGCTTAGAAGGGCTAGCGGGCAATGAGCAGTTCTTC
TRBJ2-5 | TRBV7-2 | . | TRBD1 | CASSPDRLRETQYF | TGTGCCAGCAGCCCGGACAGGCTGCGAGAGACCCAGTACTTC
TRBJ1-2 | TRBV28 | . | . | CASSLLGPKGYTF | TGTGCCAGCAGTTTATTGGGCCCGAAGGGCTACACCTTC
TRBJ2-3 | TRBV18 | . | TRBD1 | CASSPPGQGWGTDTQYF | TGTGCCAGCTCACCACCGGGACAGGGGTGGGGCACAGATACGCAGTATTTT
TRBJ1-6 | TRBV7-2 | . | . | CASSLASDRPNSPLHF | TGTGCCAGCAGCTTAGCGTCCGACAGGCCCAATTCACCCCTCCACTTT
TRBJ1-2 | TRBV5-1 | once | TRBD1 | CASGGQGPPLNYGYTF | TGCGCCAGCGGGGGACAGGGTCCCCCGCTAAACTATGGCTACACCTTC
TRBJ1-1 | TRBV5-4 | . | . | CASSFPGMNTEAFF | TGTGCCAGCAGCTTTCCCGGTATGAACACTGAAGCTTTCTTT
TRBJ2-7 | TRBV25-1 | . | TRBD1 | CASSEFRTGALDEQYF | TGTGCCAGCAGTGAATTCCGGACAGGGGCACTCGACGAGCAGTACTTC
TRBJ1-1 | TRBV6-5 | . | TRBD1 | CASSYTGQGGFEAFF | TGTGCCAGCAGTTACACCGGACAGGGGGGCTTTGAAGCTTTCTTT
TRBJ2-1 | TRBV28 | . | TRBD2 | CASTNLLAAYNEQFF | TGTGCCAGCACCAACCTACTAGCGGCCTACAATGAGCAGTTCTTC
TRBJ1-2 | TRBV4-2 | . | . | CASSQDSAGVYGYTF | TGTGCCAGCAGCCAAGATAGTGCAGGGGTCTATGGCTACACCTTC
TRBJ2-3 | TRBV11-2 | . | . | CASSSGGNTQYF | TGTGCCAGCAGCTCGGGGGGCAATACGCAGTATTTT
TRBJ2-5 | TRBV4-2 | . | TRBD1 | CASSQDKGGGETQYF | TGTGCCAGCAGCCAAGATAAAGGGGGCGGGGAGACCCAGTACTTC
TRBJ1-2 | TRBV5-4 | . | TRBD1 | CASSLGQGKNYGYTF | TGTGCCAGCAGCCTCGGACAGGGGAAAAACTATGGCTACACCTTC